These 32 T cell receptor beta chains share one sample of origin, sequenced in a study of blood T cell repertoires in COVID-19. The repertoire was sequenced with immunoSEQ multiplex PCR; TCRdb's copy has only in-frame clones and lacks some. The sample holds about 260,000 clones, about 83% seen once. Sequencing used peripheral blood. These receptors came from a woman aged 50 to 60 who had recovered from COVID-19.

The gene calls are TRBV5-5 and TRBJ1-2; tentatively, D is TRBD1 (5 bases). V gave up 4 bases and J gave up 3 bases, with 16 bases separating them. This CDR3 spans 15 amino acids. Per germline, CDR1 SGHKS and CDR2 YYEKEE (reference sequence). The CDR3, as DNA: TGTGCCAGCAGCCAGGACGGGGGGGACTACTATGGCTACACCTTC. This translates into CASSQDGGDYYGYTF.

The chain has TRBV5-3 and TRBJ1-1, with 7 bases that match TRBD1. TRBV5-3 is known as an ORF, though its function is uncertain. The ends lost 1 base at V and 1 base at J; junction bases unmatched: 1. This CDR3 has 14 amino acids. The CDR3 DNA sequence: TGTGCCAGAAGCTTGAGGGGGCCGAACACTGAAGCTTTCTTT. As protein: CARSLRGPNTEAFF.

This clone was seen a single time. The chain couples TRBV6-6 to TRBJ1-6; maybe TRBD1 (6 bases). Germline assignment: CDR1 MNHNY and CDR2 SVGAGI (reference sequence). Trimming took off 4 bases at V and 13 bases at J, with 20 bases between the two ends. The CDR3 length is 15 residues. The CDR3 here is CASSSQGPSGGPLHF. DNA for the CDR3: TGTGCCAGCAGTTCACAGGGCCCTTCGGGGGGCCCCCTCCACTTT.

The chain uses TRBV7-6 and TRBJ2-7, with 7 bases aligning to TRBD2. Trimming cost V 3 bases and J 0 bases; bases outside gene matches: 8. Looked up from germline, CDR1 is SGHVS and CDR2 is FNYEAQ. The CDR3 totals 16 residues. CDR3 nucleotides: TGTGCCAGCAGCTTGTTGACGGGGGGAAGCTCCTACGAGCAGTACTTC. Residues: CASSLLTGGSSYEQYF.

The chain joins TRBV28 to TRBJ2-7, with 11 bases aligning to TRBD2. This CDR3 has 14 amino acids. Germline CDR1 and CDR2: MDHEN and SYDVKM. V gave up 5 bases and J gave up 1 base; unmatched junction bases: 1. The CDR3 bases are TGTGCCAGCAGTATAGCGGGAGGGTCCTACGAGCAGTACTTC. Amino acid sequence: CASSIAGGSYEQYF.

This clone has a single count. This chain links TRBV15 with TRBJ2-7; no clear D. CDR3 length equals 15 residues. Trimming left V 0 bases short and J 2 bases short, with 11 bases between. Germline CDR1 is LNHNV and CDR2 is YYDKDF (reference sequence). The CDR3 here is CATSRDRTTTYEQYF. The CDR3 DNA reads as TGTGCCACCAGCAGAGATCGAACAACTACCTACGAGCAGTACTTC.

V gene TRBV2 combines with J gene TRBJ1-3; 10 nucleotides line up with TRBD1. Germline loops: CDR1 SNHLY, CDR2 FYNNEI. This CDR3 is 15 amino acids long. The V gene end was trimmed by 7 bases and the J gene end by 8 bases; junction bases not matched to a gene: 11. The CDR3 region is CASTRTGGVSYTIYF. The DNA of the CDR3 is TGTGCCAGCACGCGGACAGGGGGAGTTAGTTACACCATATATTTT.

This clone was seen once. The chain has TRBV27 and TRBJ2-7; D is perhaps TRBD2 (7 bases). CDR1 MNHEY and CDR2 SMNVEV come from the germline V gene (reference sequence). The length of the CDR3 is 18 residues. Deletions cut 7 bases from V and 5 bases from J, with 30 bases between. The CDR3 region has the DNA TGTGCCAGCAAGCGGCGGGGCAGGGGCCGACCGGGGGGAGACGAGCAGTACTTC. It translates to CASKRRGRGRPGGDEQYF.

J is TRBJ2-7 and V is TRBV28; D is perhaps TRBD1 (6 bases). This CDR3 contains 17 residues. V shed 4 bases and J shed 7 bases, with 26 bases lying between them. In germline, CDR1 is MDHEN, CDR2 SYDVKM. The CDR3 here is CASSSSGTLSTAREQYF. CDR3 coding DNA: TGTGCCAGCAGTTCCTCCGGGACACTAAGCACGGCTAGAGAGCAGTACTTC.

This clone was picked up one time. The V and J genes are TRBV10-3 and TRBJ1-4, with D perhaps TRBD1 (5 bases). Deletions cut 4 bases from V and 0 bases from J, with 12 bases between. CDR1 ENHRY and CDR2 SYGVKD come from the germline V gene. The CDR3 totals 16 residues. The CDR3 loop is CAISADRFATNEKLFF. In DNA, the CDR3 is TGTGCCATCAGTGCAGACAGATTCGCAACTAATGAAAAACTGTTTTTT.

This chain connects TRBV10-3 to TRBJ2-7, with D possibly matching TRBD1 (5 bases). V was trimmed by 4 bases and J by 2 bases, leaving 12 bases between them. Germline CDR1 ENHRY, CDR2 SYGVKD. The CDR3 has 14 residues. The CDR3 region is CAISATQGAYEQYF. The CDR3 bases are TGTGCCATCAGTGCGACACAAGGGGCCTACGAGCAGTACTTC.

The chain recombines TRBV3-1 (or the pseudogene TRBV3-2) with TRBJ1-4; a possible D gene is TRBD1 (5 bases). Germline CDR1 is LGHDT and CDR2 is YNNKEL (reference sequence). V dropped 1 base and J dropped 3 bases, with 9 bases sitting between them. This CDR3 has 15 residues. The CDR3 DNA reads as TGTGCCAGCAGCCAAGGGACACGAGCTAATGAAAAACTGTTTTTT. Translating gives CASSQGTRANEKLFF.

This clone came up once. The gene calls are TRBV7-2 and TRBJ1-1, with 7 bases identical to TRBD1. Germline values: CDR1 SGHTA, CDR2 FQGNSA. The V gene end was trimmed by 2 bases and the J gene end by 5 bases; junction bases not matched to a gene: 11. CDR3 size: 16 residues. CDR3 DNA sequence: TGTGCCAGCAGCTTAACCCAGGGGGTAGTGGTGACTGAAGCTTTCTTT. Translation gives CASSLTQGVVVTEAFF.

This chain connects TRBV19 to TRBJ2-3; TRBD2 might be the D (6 bases). Germline-derived CDR1 and CDR2 are LNHDA and SQIVND (reference sequence). CDR3 size: 15 residues. The ends were cut back, 9 bases at V and 0 bases at J, with 16 bases in the middle. CDR3 bases: TGTGCCAGCGGTGGCGGGGCCTTTAGCACAGATACGCAGTATTTT. Residues: CASGGGAFSTDTQYF.

The chain recombines TRBV7-2 with TRBJ2-7; 8 bases are a match to TRBD1. V lost 1 base and J lost 7; bases outside the gene matches: 9. Looked up from germline, CDR1 is SGHTA and CDR2 is FQGNSA. The CDR3 length is 15 residues. In DNA form, the CDR3 reads TGTGCCAGCAGCTTAGGTTTTGGGACAGGTGGGGAGCAGTACTTC. This encodes CASSLGFGTGGEQYF.

This clone has only one observation. The chain has TRBV5-8 and TRBJ1-2; D possibly corresponds to TRBD1 (5 bases). Looked up from germline, CDR1 is SGHTS and CDR2 is YDEGEE. This CDR3 is 11 amino acids long. Trimming cost V 3 bases and J 7 bases, with 7 bases left between them. CDR3 DNA sequence: TGTGCCAGCAGCTCCCAGGGTGGCTACACCTTC. Translated: CASSSQGGYTF.

This sequence joins TRBV11-3 and TRBJ2-5; D is ambiguous. In germline, CDR1 is SGHNT, CDR2 YENEEA. CDR3 size: 13 residues. Trimming shortened V by 4 bases and J by 5 bases, and 11 bases separated the two germline ends. CDR3 sequence (DNA): TGTGCCAGCAGCTCCGGTCACGGGGAGACCCAGTACTTC. This translates into CASSSGHGETQYF.

The chain recombines TRBV19 with TRBJ2-7, with 7 nucleotides matching TRBD1. With 4 bases clipped from V and 1 base from J, the junction kept 1 base outside the gene matches. The germline gives CDR1 LNHDA, CDR2 SQIVND (reference sequence). CDR3 length: 13 residues. The CDR3 DNA follows: TGTGCCAGTAGTAGGGACAGTTCCTACGAGCAGTACTTC. Protein sequence: CASSRDSSYEQYF.

The CDR3 is CASSSEARGLEQYF. DNA of the CDR3: TGCGCCAGCAGCTCCGAGGCCAGGGGGTTGGAGCAGTACTTC. The chain is built from TRBV5-1 and TRBJ2-7; 7 positions match TRBD1. The V and J ends lost 3 bases and 7 bases, in that order; junction bases with no gene match: 10. This CDR3 has 14 residues. Germline V CDR1 and CDR2: SGHRS, YFSETQ.

This clone has a handful of counts. V is TRBV18 and J is TRBJ1-5; tentatively, D is TRBD1 (6 bases). CDR3 size: 18 residues. Germline V gives CDR1 KGHSH, CDR2 LQKENI. The V and J ends lost 2 bases and 1 base respectively, with 18 bases between them. The CDR3 region is CASSPARQGLGSNQPQHF. The CDR3 DNA sequence: TGTGCCAGCTCACCAGCTAGGCAGGGGCTCGGGAGCAATCAGCCCCAGCATTTT. Combining the CDR3 with reference TRBV18 and TRBJ1-5 gives the whole variable domain NAGVMQNPRHLVRRRGQEARLRCSPMKGHSHVYWYRQLPEEGLKFMVYLQKENIIDESGMPKERFSAEFPKEGPSILRIQQVVRGDSAAYFCASSPARQGLGSNQPQHFGDGTRLSIL.

CDR3 sequence: CASSPPSGGSTEAFF. CDR3 DNA sequence: TGTGCCAGCTCACCACCGTCCGGGGGTAGTACTGAAGCTTTCTTT. The chain is built from TRBV18 and TRBJ1-1; D might be TRBD1 (5 bases). The V gene's germline CDR1 is KGHSH and CDR2 LQKENI. The V and J ends lost 0 bases and 5 bases respectively, with 13 bases between them. The CDR3 spans 15 residues.

The V call is TRBV7-2, the J call TRBJ1-5; tentatively, D is TRBD1 (5 bases). Looked up from germline, CDR1 is SGHTA and CDR2 is FQGNSA. This CDR3 is built from 14 residues. V lost 5 bases and J 1 base, leaving 9 bases between the germline ends. CDR3 amino acids: CASSLRQSNQPQHF. DNA of the CDR3: TGTGCCAGCAGCCTAAGACAGAGCAATCAGCCCCAGCATTTT. The full variable domain, its missing parts supplied by reference TRBV7-2 and TRBJ1-5, is GAGVSQSPSNKVTEKGKDVELRCDPISGHTALYWYRQSLGQGLEFLIYFQGNSAPDKSGLPSDRFSAERTGGSVSTLTIQRTQQEDSAVYLCASSLRQSNQPQHFGDGTRLSIL.

This sequence joins TRBV18 and TRBJ1-1, with 7 nucleotides matching TRBD1. Germline CDR1 is KGHSH and CDR2 is LQKENI. The CDR3 extends over 12 amino acids. Unmatched junction bases numbered 8, after V lost 6 bases and J lost 10 bases. CDR3 region: CASSPARQGAFF. CDR3 DNA: TGTGCCAGCTCTCCCGCCAGACAGGGAGCTTTCTTT.

This clone has a handful of counts. V and J are TRBV30 and TRBJ1-2; TRBD1 aligns across 7 bases. The CDR3 is made up of 17 amino acids. V lost 0 bases and J lost 4; bases outside the gene matches: 14. CDR1 is GTSNPN, CDR2 SVGIG, per germline (reference sequence). The CDR3 loop is CAWSVGGQRAPLYGYTF. CDR3 in DNA: TGTGCCTGGAGTGTAGGGGGACAGAGGGCCCCTCTCTATGGCTACACCTTC.

The chain links TRBV19 to TRBJ2-7; 12 bases match TRBD1. With V trimmed by 5 bases and J by 2 bases, 4 bases remained unmatched. CDR3 length: 15 amino acids. Germline V lookup: CDR1 LNHDA, CDR2 SQIVND (reference sequence). The CDR3 bases are TGTGCCAGTAGTCTCCGGGACAGGGGGCCCTACGAGCAGTACTTC. The encoded protein is CASSLRDRGPYEQYF.

This rearrangement joins TRBV14 to TRBJ2-2, with 12 bases that match TRBD2. CDR1 is SGHDN and CDR2 is FVKESK in the germline V gene. Trimming took 4 bases from V and 3 from J; bases not matched to a gene: 3. This CDR3 is 16 amino acids long. The CDR3, as DNA: TGTGCCAGCAGCCCGCTAGCGGGAGGGGACACCGGGGAGCTGTTTTTT. It translates to CASSPLAGGDTGELFF.

The gene calls are TRBV28 and TRBJ2-3; 9 nucleotides line up with TRBD2. Germline CDR1 and CDR2: MDHEN and SYDVKM. V lost 4 bases to trimming and J lost 4 bases; unmatched junction nucleotides: 6. The CDR3 covers 15 residues. The CDR3 DNA reads TGTGCCAGCAGTTACGGGACTAGCAGGTCAGATACGCAGTATTTT. Encoded protein: CASSYGTSRSDTQYF.

The rearrangement joins TRBV7-9 to TRBJ2-7; D is unclear. V lost 5 bases to trimming and J lost 7 bases, with 15 bases between them. Germline-derived CDR1 and CDR2 are SEHNR and FQNEAQ (reference sequence). This CDR3 has 13 amino acids. The CDR3 DNA follows: TGTGCCAGCAGCCCTGACCCGGGTTGGGAGCAGTACTTC. Its translation is CASSPDPGWEQYF.

V is TRBV4-2 and J is TRBJ2-1; 12 nucleotides match TRBD2. The germline gives CDR1 LGHNA, CDR2 YNFKEQ. CDR3 length: 18 amino acids. J lost 7 bases, V lost 0 bases, and 10 bases had no gene match. CDR3 bases: TGTGCCAGCAGCCAAGATCACACGGGACTAGCGGGCGTAAATGAGCAGTTCTTC. The encoded protein is CASSQDHTGLAGVNEQFF.

This clone was seen just once. The same CDR3 is also encoded by other DNA sequences in this sample. The chain is built from TRBV19 and TRBJ1-5; a possible D gene is TRBD1 (5 bases). The V and J ends lost 3 bases and 2 bases respectively, with 11 bases between them. The CDR3 loop spans 15 amino acids. From germline, CDR1 is LNHDA and CDR2 SQIVND (reference sequence). The CDR3 reads CASSISSGGNQPQHF. As DNA, the CDR3 is TGTGCCAGTAGTATTTCTTCGGGGGGCAATCAGCCCCAGCATTTT.

The J gene is TRBJ2-7, the V gene TRBV10-3, with 7 bases matching TRBD1. The trim removed 2 bases at V and 3 bases at J, leaving 4 bases unmatched. The CDR3 contains 14 residues. CDR1 is ENHRY and CDR2 is SYGVKD in the germline V gene. The CDR3 DNA reads TGTGCCATCAGTGAGGCGGACAGGAGCTACGAGCAGTACTTC. This translates into CAISEADRSYEQYF.

The chain uses TRBV9 and TRBJ2-5, with D perhaps matching TRBD2 (6 bases). Trimming left V 2 bases short and J 5 bases short, with 10 bases between. The CDR3 contains 13 residues. Germline CDR1 and CDR2: SGDLS and YYNGEE. Here the CDR3 DNA reads TGTGCCAGCAGCGTGGGGGGATCGGAGACCCAGTACTTC. Amino acid sequence: CASSVGGSETQYF.